A selection of T cell receptor beta chains follows, all from one sample in a study of radiotherapy plus CTLA-4 blockade in lung cancer. TCRdb's copy holds only in-frame clones and misses some; the assay was immunoSEQ multiplex PCR. The sample shows roughly 50,000 clones, around nine tenths of them seen only once. The source was peripheral blood, collected from a patient treated with radiotherapy plus ipilimumab. The receptors derive from a human donor with non-small cell lung cancer whose response to radiotherapy plus ipilimumab could not be evaluated. The conserved cysteine and the conserved F or W are not part of the CDR3 here. Clone size, where shown, is once, few, many, or a class for clones that have expanded.

TRBJ1-6	NA	TRBV9	ASSTGGLESSYNSPLH
TRBJ2-2	once	TRBV7-2	ASSFGTSGSIGELF
TRBJ2-3	NA	TRBV7-2	ASSLRAGTSLIDTQY
TRBJ2-4	NA	TRBV7-8	ASSLNGLAGEPSKNIQY
TRBJ1-1	NA	TRBV6-4	ASRPGGDGNTEAF
TRBJ1-5	few	TRBV7-2	ASSRDRGANQPQH
TRBJ2-7	NA	TRBV6-6	ASKPPGQGGYEQY
TRBJ2-7	NA	TRBV18	ASSPTGQGYEQY
TRBJ1-4	NA	TRBV5-1	ASNPGQGIATNEKLF
TRBJ2-5	NA	TRBV27	ASSLSMGLQETQY
TRBJ2-1	NA	TRBV5-4	ASSSQGALYNEQF
TRBJ2-1	NA	TRBV30	AWTGLHNEQF
TRBJ2-1	NA	TRBV5-6	ASSSPGEYNEQF
TRBJ1-2	NA	TRBV29-1	SVEGGDYGYT
TRBJ2-5	NA	TRBV7-9	ASSPVMGPNH
TRBJ1-2	NA	TRBV18	ASSPSNRGYGYT
TRBJ1-2	NA	TRBV6-1	ASSAGTDYGYT
TRBJ2-3	NA	TRBV18	ASSPPARTDTQY
TRBJ2-5	NA	TRBV15	ATSREVGGRAGETQY
TRBJ2-1	NA	TRBV28	ASTTISAARGYNEQF
TRBJ1-2	NA	TRBV7-2	ASSSDSIYGYT
TRBJ2-7	once	TRBV27	ASSLAGTYEQY